These T cell receptor beta chains were read from a single sample in a study of shared clonotypes between healthy human individuals. Profiled with immunoSEQ multiplex PCR; TCRdb holds only in-frame clones, not every one. The repertoire holds about 1 million clones, with around 76% as singletons. Sample: memory CD4+ T cells sorted from blood. These receptor sequences come from a man between 18 and 29 years old in good health. CDR3s include the opening cysteine and the closing phenylalanine or tryptophan. A D gene is named only where the DNA matches it firmly. Where a row states a size, it is once, few, many or the class of an expanded clone; other rows omit it.

J | D | size | V | DNA | CDR3
TRBJ2-3 | TRBD1 | NA | TRBV4-3 | TGCGCCAGCAGCCTTCAGACAGGGACCGCAGATACGCAGTATTTT | CASSLQTGTADTQYF
TRBJ1-2 | TRBD1 | NA | TRBV15 | TGTGCCACCAGCCAGGGGGCTAACTATGGCTACACCTTC | CATSQGANYGYTF
TRBJ2-7 | TRBD1 | NA | TRBV5-1 | TGCGCCAGCAGCTTGACCAGTTCCGGGACAGCCTCCAACGAGCAGTACTTC | CASSLTSSGTASNEQYF
TRBJ2-3 | NA | once | TRBV4-3 | TGCGCCAGCAGCCAAGTGCGCCCAGTCGGATTAGACACAGATACGCAGTATTTT | CASSQVRPVGLDTDTQYF
TRBJ2-3 | NA | NA | TRBV4-3 | TGCGCCAGCAGCCCCTTAGGGCCGGGGTTCTCCCTCACAGATACGCAGTATTTT | CASSPLGPGFSLTDTQYF
TRBJ2-3 | NA | NA | TRBV11-1 | TGTGCCAGCAGCTTAGGGCAGTACACAGATACGCAGTATTTT | CASSLGQYTDTQYF
TRBJ2-2 | TRBD1 | NA | TRBV9 | TGTGCCAGCAGCGTCCAGGACAGGGTAAACACCGGGGAGCTGTTTTTT | CASSVQDRVNTGELFF
TRBJ2-1 | TRBD2 | NA | TRBV9 | TGTGCCAGCAGCGCCGGACTAGAAAAGAAGTTCTTC | CASSAGLEKKFF
TRBJ1-1 | NA | once | TRBV7-3 | TGTGCCAGCAGCCCAGGAATGAACACTGAAGCTTTCTTT | CASSPGMNTEAFF
TRBJ2-7 | NA | NA | TRBV27 | TGTGCCAGCAGTTTTTTCGGACCATACGAGCAGTACTTC | CASSFFGPYEQYF
TRBJ1-2 | NA | NA | TRBV27 | TGTGCCAGCAGTTTAACAGGGCGTATTAATGGCTACACCTTC | CASSLTGRINGYTF
TRBJ2-2 | TRBD2 | NA | TRBV5-1 | TGCGCCAGCAGCCCTACCAGCGGGAGGCTGAACACCGGGGAGCTGTTTTTT | CASSPTSGRLNTGELFF
TRBJ2-2 | TRBD1 | NA | TRBV4-1 | TGCGCCAGCAGCCACGCAGGGGGCGCGGACACCGGGGAGCTGTTTTTT | CASSHAGGADTGELFF
TRBJ2-7 | TRBD2 | NA | TRBV6-1 | TGTGCCAGCAGTGCCTACTCGACTAGCGGCACAGTCTACGAGCAGTACTTC | CASSAYSTSGTVYEQYF
TRBJ1-1 | TRBD1 | few | TRBV5-1 | TGCGCCAGCAACCCCGGGACAGGGGACACTGAAGCTTTCTTT | CASNPGTGDTEAFF
TRBJ1-4 | NA | NA | TRBV5-8 | TGTGCCAGCAGCACGGACAGATTAGAACTGTTTTTT | CASSTDRLELFF
TRBJ1-5 | NA | NA | TRBV29-1 | TGCAGCGTAGATGGGGGGGGGTCTAATCAGCCCCAGCATTTT | CSVDGGGSNQPQHF
TRBJ2-7 | NA | NA | TRBV5-4 | TGTGCCAGCAGCTTGGGTACACAGGGTTACGAGCAGTACTTC | CASSLGTQGYEQYF
TRBJ1-1 | NA | NA | TRBV6-5 | TGTGCCGGATACCCAGGGGAGGAAGCTTTCTTT | CAGYPGEEAFF
TRBJ1-5 | TRBD1 | NA | TRBV9 | TGTGCCAGCAGCGTAACAGGGGGCGGGCAGCCCCAGCATTTT | CASSVTGGGQPQHF
TRBJ2-7 | TRBD1 | NA | TRBV11-2 | TGTGCCTCGACAGGGGAGTACGAGCAGTACTTC | CASTGEYEQYF
TRBJ2-7 | NA | NA | TRBV6-1 | TGTGCCAGCAATCACGCAGGCTACGAGCAGTACTTC | CASNHAGYEQYF
TRBJ2-5 | NA | once | TRBV23-1 | TGCGCCAGCAGGCGTTCCGCGGAAGAGACCCAGTACTTC | CASRRSAEETQYF
TRBJ1-1 | NA | few | TRBV4-3 | TGCGCCAGCAGCTTAGAGGAGTACACTGAAGCTTTCTTT | CASSLEEYTEAFF
TRBJ1-6 | TRBD1 | NA | TRBV5-5 | TGTGCCAGCAGTTCTGACAGGGGGAATTCACCCCTCCACTTT | CASSSDRGNSPLHF
TRBJ2-1 | NA | NA | TRBV28 | TGTGCCAGCAGTTTCGGACTTGAGCAGTTCTTC | CASSFGLEQFF
TRBJ2-7 | TRBD2 | NA | TRBV2 | TGTGCCAGCAGTGGATACGGCTCTAGCGGTGGGTACGAGCAGTACTTC | CASSGYGSSGGYEQYF
TRBJ2-7 | TRBD2 | once | TRBV6-1 | TGTGCCGGTAATAGCGGGAGCTCCTACGAGCAGTACTTC | CAGNSGSSYEQYF
TRBJ2-7 | TRBD2 | many | TRBV28 | TGTGCCAGCAGCACTAGCGGGCCTTCCTACGAGCAGTACTTC | CASSTSGPSYEQYF
TRBJ2-1 | NA | NA | TRBV5-1 | TGCGCCAGCAGCTTAGGGACTGCCAATGAGCAGTTCTTC | CASSLGTANEQFF
TRBJ2-5 | TRBD2 | NA | TRBV5-1 | TGCGCCAGCAGCTTCGGCACTAGCGGCGAAGAGACCCAGTACTTC | CASSFGTSGEETQYF
TRBJ1-5 | NA | NA | TRBV10-3 | TGTGCCATCAGTGAGTCGGGAGGCGAGCCCCAGCATTTT | CAISESGGEPQHF
TRBJ1-5 | NA | NA | TRBV15 | TGTGCCACCAGCAGAGGGACGGGGAAAAATCAGCCCCAGCATTTT | CATSRGTGKNQPQHF
TRBJ2-3 | TRBD2 | NA | TRBV10-2 | TGCGCCAGCAGTGAGTCGGCGGGAGCTACGGATACGCAGTATTTT | CASSESAGATDTQYF
TRBJ2-2 | NA | few | TRBV11-2 | TGTGCCAGCAGCCCGGGACCTCCACCCGGGGAGCTGTTTTTT | CASSPGPPPGELFF
TRBJ1-1 | TRBD1 | NA | TRBV4-1 | TGCGCCAGCAGCCACCTTGGGACAGGAAGATTTAACACTGAAGCTTTCTTT | CASSHLGTGRFNTEAFF
TRBJ2-7 | NA | NA | TRBV7-9 | TGTGCCAGCAGCTCGGGGACCGCCCAGAGTTACGAGCAGTACTTC | CASSSGTAQSYEQYF
TRBJ1-2 | TRBD1 | NA | TRBV30 | TGTGCCTGGAGGGGGGCAGGGGGAACCTACACCTTC | CAWRGAGGTYTF
TRBJ2-2 | TRBD1 | NA | TRBV28 | TGTGCCAGCAAAGGGACAGCGAACACCGGGGAGCTGTTTTTT | CASKGTANTGELFF
TRBJ1-5 | NA | few | TRBV7-9 | TGTGCCAGCAGCGGCGGTTCCGTCGGTCAGCCCCAGCATTTT | CASSGGSVGQPQHF
TRBJ2-2 | NA | NA | TRBV9 | TGTGCCAGCAGCGTTCAGGCTACTGGGGAGCTGTTTTTT | CASSVQATGELFF
TRBJ2-5 | TRBD1 | NA | TRBV7-9 | TGTGCCAGCAGCTCTTTCACAGGACAGGGCTACGAGACCCAGTACTTC | CASSSFTGQGYETQYF
TRBJ2-7 | NA | NA | TRBV30 | TGTGCCTGGAGTGAACGAGACGAGCAGTACTTC | CAWSERDEQYF